Sequencing of this T cell receptor (beta chain) was carried out in a study of blood T cell repertoires in COVID-19. Looking at the study overall: Donors in the United States, Italy and Spain gave samples during acute or convalescent COVID-19. In each case, the material was cDNA or gDNA derived from T cells, B-cell-depleted T cells, or PBMCs.

The method was immunoSEQ multiplex PCR; TCRdb's version includes in-frame clones alone and lacks a portion of them. The table has some 260,000 clones, about nine tenths seen once. Participants spanned ages about 18 to 100 years and resided in 20 to 25 US areas. With 2 bases removed from V and 6 bases from J, the gap between germline ends came to 16 bases. This CDR3 has 14 residues. Germline lookup yields CDR1 SQVTM and CDR2 ANQGSEA. The receptor's source is a woman aged 30 to 39 with acute COVID-19. Sequencing was performed on PBMCs or T cells enriched from blood (not recorded which). The rearrangement joins TRBV29-1 to TRBJ1-2; D might be TRBD1 (6 bases). CDR3 in DNA: TGCAGCGTTGAAACTCCCCCTGGGGGCGATGGCTACACCTTC. Translating it yields CSVETPPGGDGYTF.